Listed here are 9 T cell receptor beta chains from one sample, sequenced in a study of shared clonotypes between healthy human individuals. The data were produced by immunoSEQ multiplex PCR, yet TCRdb's version contains in-frame clones alone and is incomplete. This sample yields approximately 2,200,000 clones, of which about 93% are seen a single time; more than 1.5% belongs to the top ten. Selected positively for CCR7 and CD45RO-negative, naive CD8 cells excluded terminally differentiated effector memory CD45RA+ cells. Sequenced sample: naive CD8+ T cells from PBMCs. The receptors stem from a man between 18 and 29 years old in good health. Some clones in this sample may be carry-over from other donors' samples.

The CDR3 DNA reads TGTGCCAGCAGTTTAGGACGCGACGGGTACACTGAAGCTTTCTTT. As protein: CASSLGRDGYTEAFF. V is TRBV28 and J is TRBJ1-1; D not resolved. This CDR3 is 15 amino acids long. Germline V gene lookup returns CDR1 MDHEN and CDR2 SYDVKM. The germline V and J ends were trimmed by 2 bases and 3 bases, with 13 bases remaining between them.

The rearrangement joins TRBV29-1 to TRBJ1-2, with 7 bases lining up with TRBD1. V was pared by 4 bases and J by 2 bases, with 4 bases of the junction left unmatched. CDR3 length: 13 residues. Germline V CDR1 and CDR2: SQVTM, ANQGSEA. CDR3 region: CSVGGGQNYGYTF. The CDR3 bases are TGCAGCGTTGGCGGGGGACAGAACTATGGCTACACCTTC. The whole variable domain, filled in from reference TRBV29-1 and TRBJ1-2, reads SAVISQKPSRDICQRGTSLTIQCQVDSQVTMMFWYRQQPGQSLTLIATANQGSEATYESGFVIDKFPISRPNLTFSTLTVSNMSPEDSSIYLCSVGGGQNYGYTFGSGTRLTVV.

The V and J genes are TRBV7-6 and TRBJ2-3; 7 nucleotides agree with TRBD2. CDR1 SGHVS and CDR2 FNYEAQ come from the germline V gene. Germline trimming cut 5 bases from V and 3 bases from J; bases unmatched to any gene: 2. The CDR3 has 13 amino acids. Here the CDR3 reads CASSPGRTDTQYF. Written as DNA, the CDR3 is TGTGCCAGCAGCCCCGGGAGGACAGATACGCAGTATTTT.

This clone was seen once. This rearrangement joins TRBV29-1 to TRBJ2-7; no firm D call. V was shortened by 4 bases and J by 2 bases, with 15 bases between the two germline ends. The length of the CDR3 is 14 residues. In germline, CDR1 is SQVTM, CDR2 ANQGSEA. The DNA of the CDR3 is TGCAGCGTTGTCTGGTTTGCGACCACCTACGAGCAGTACTTC. It codes for CSVVWFATTYEQYF.

The V and J genes are TRBV19 and TRBJ2-6, with TRBD2 identical over 12 bases. The CDR3 covers 18 residues. Germline V CDR1 and CDR2: LNHDA, SQIVND (reference sequence). Trimming took 1 base from V and 0 from J; bases not matched to a gene: 1. The chain's CDR3 is CASSIGLAGVSGANVLTF. Here the CDR3 DNA reads TGTGCCAGTAGTATAGGACTAGCGGGAGTCTCTGGGGCCAACGTCCTGACTTTC.

The rearrangement links TRBV7-9 to TRBJ1-1, with 8 bases lining up with TRBD1. Trimming cost V 2 bases and J 1 base; bases outside gene matches: 9. The CDR3 is 17 residues long. Germline CDR1 and CDR2: SEHNR and FQNEAQ (reference sequence). This chain's CDR3 is CASSLKQGEAENTEAFF. Here the CDR3 DNA reads TGTGCCAGCAGCTTAAAACAGGGGGAAGCGGAGAACACTGAAGCTTTCTTT.

The V and J genes are TRBV7-9 and TRBJ2-7; 10 bases match TRBD1. The V and J ends lost 5 bases and 2 bases, in that order; junction bases with no gene match: 9. The CDR3 loop spans 16 amino acids. The V gene's germline CDR1 is SEHNR and CDR2 FQNEAQ (reference sequence). The CDR3 sequence: CASSVKGTGATYEQYF. The CDR3 DNA follows: TGTGCCAGCAGCGTAAAGGGGACAGGGGCAACCTACGAGCAGTACTTC.

The chain employs TRBV7-9 and TRBJ1-1; no clear D. Trimming pared 1 base from V and 6 bases from J, leaving 9 bases between. Per germline, CDR1 SEHNR and CDR2 FQNEAQ (reference sequence). The CDR3 has 13 residues. CDR3 loop: CASSLDGSAEAFF. The CDR3, as DNA: TGTGCCAGCAGCTTAGACGGTTCTGCTGAAGCTTTCTTT.

This chain uses TRBV5-1 with TRBJ2-3; D may match TRBD1 or TRBD2 (5 bases each). Germline CDR1 SGHRS, CDR2 YFSETQ. This CDR3 comprises 16 residues. Trimming cost V 5 bases and J 2 bases, with 18 bases left between them. CDR3 protein: CASSFSGTEITDTQYF. The DNA of the CDR3 is TGCGCCAGCAGTTTCTCCGGGACCGAAATCACAGATACGCAGTATTTT.